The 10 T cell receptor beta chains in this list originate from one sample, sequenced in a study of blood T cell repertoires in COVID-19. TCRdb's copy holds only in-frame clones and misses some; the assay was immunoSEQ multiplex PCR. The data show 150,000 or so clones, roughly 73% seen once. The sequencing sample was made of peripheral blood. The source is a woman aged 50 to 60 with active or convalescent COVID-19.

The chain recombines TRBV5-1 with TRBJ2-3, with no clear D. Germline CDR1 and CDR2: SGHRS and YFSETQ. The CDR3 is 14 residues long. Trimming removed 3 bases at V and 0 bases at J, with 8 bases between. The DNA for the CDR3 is TGCGCCAGCAGCTCACACCCTAGCACAGATACGCAGTATTTT. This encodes CASSSHPSTDTQYF.

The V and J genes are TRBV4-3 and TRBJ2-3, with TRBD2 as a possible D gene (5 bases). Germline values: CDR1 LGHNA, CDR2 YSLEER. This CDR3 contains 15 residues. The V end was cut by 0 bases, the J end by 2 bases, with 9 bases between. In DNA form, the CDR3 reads TGCGCCAGCAGCCAAGATTCGGACTTCACAGATACGCAGTATTTT. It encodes CASSQDSDFTDTQYF.

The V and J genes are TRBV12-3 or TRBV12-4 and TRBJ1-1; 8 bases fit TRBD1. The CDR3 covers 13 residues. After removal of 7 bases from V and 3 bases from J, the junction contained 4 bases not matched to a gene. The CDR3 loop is CASTRQGYTEAFF. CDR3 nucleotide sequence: TGTGCCAGCACCCGACAGGGGTACACTGAAGCTTTCTTT.

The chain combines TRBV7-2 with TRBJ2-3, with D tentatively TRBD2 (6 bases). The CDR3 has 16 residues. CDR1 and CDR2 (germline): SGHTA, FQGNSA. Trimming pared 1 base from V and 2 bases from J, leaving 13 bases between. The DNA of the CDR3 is TGTGCCAGCAGCTTAGATAACGGGGGACCCACAGATACGCAGTATTTT. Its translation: CASSLDNGGPTDTQYF. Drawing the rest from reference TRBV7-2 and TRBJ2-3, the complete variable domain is GAGVSQSPSNKVTEKGKDVELRCDPISGHTALYWYRQSLGQGLEFLIYFQGNSAPDKSGLPSDRFSAERTGGSVSTLTIQRTQQEDSAVYLCASSLDNGGPTDTQYFGPGTRLTVL.

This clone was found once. This CDR3 reads CASSLRTSGRQETQYF. The CDR3 bases are TGCGCCAGCAGCCTAAGGACTAGCGGGCGACAAGAGACCCAGTACTTC. The V call is TRBV4-1, the J call TRBJ2-5; 11 bases map to TRBD2. The CDR3 totals 16 residues. Germline values: CDR1 MGHRA, CDR2 YSYEKL. With 4 bases clipped from V and 2 bases from J, the junction kept 6 bases outside the gene matches.

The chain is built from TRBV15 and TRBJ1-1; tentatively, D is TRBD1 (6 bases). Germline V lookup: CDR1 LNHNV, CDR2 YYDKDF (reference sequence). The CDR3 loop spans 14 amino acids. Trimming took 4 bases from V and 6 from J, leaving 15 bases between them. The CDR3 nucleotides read TGTGCCACCAGCAATGAGGGGGTAAAAGCTGAAGCTTTCTTT. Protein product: CATSNEGVKAEAFF. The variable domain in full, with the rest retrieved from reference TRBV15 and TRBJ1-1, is DAMVIQNPRYQVTQFGKPVTLSCSQTLNHNVMYWYQQKSSQAPKLLFHYYDKDFNNEADTPDNFQSRRPNTSFCFLDIRSPGLGDTAMYLCATSNEGVKAEAFFGQGTRLTVV.

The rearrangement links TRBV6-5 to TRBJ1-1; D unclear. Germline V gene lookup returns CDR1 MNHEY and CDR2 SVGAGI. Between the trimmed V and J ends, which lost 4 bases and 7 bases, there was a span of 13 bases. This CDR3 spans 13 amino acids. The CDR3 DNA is TGTGCCAGCAGTTGGAGAGAGCTGGGTGAAGCTTTCTTT. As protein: CASSWRELGEAFF.

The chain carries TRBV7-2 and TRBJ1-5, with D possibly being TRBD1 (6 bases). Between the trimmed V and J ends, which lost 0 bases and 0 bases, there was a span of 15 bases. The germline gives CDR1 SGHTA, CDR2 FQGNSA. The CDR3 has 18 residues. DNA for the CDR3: TGTGCCAGCAGCTTAGCCAGGGGCAGCCTTTATAGCAATCAGCCCCAGCATTTT. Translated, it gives CASSLARGSLYSNQPQHF.

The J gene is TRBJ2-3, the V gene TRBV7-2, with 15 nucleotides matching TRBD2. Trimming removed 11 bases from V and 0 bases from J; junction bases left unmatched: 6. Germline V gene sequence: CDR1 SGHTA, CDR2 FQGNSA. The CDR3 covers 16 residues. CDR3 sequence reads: CAGGTSGGLSTDTQYF. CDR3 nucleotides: TGTGCCGGGGGGACTAGCGGGGGGCTAAGCACAGATACGCAGTATTTT.

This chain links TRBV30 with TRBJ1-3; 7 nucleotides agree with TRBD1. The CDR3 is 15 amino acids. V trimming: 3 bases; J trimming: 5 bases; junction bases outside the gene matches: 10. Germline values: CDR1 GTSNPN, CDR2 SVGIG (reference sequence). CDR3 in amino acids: CAWSFSDRVRNTIYF. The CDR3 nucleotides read TGTGCCTGGAGCTTCTCCGACAGGGTTCGAAACACCATATATTTT. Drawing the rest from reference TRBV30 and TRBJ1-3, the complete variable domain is SQTIHQWPATLVQPVGSPLSLECTVEGTSNPNLYWYRQAAGRGLQLLFYSVGIGQISSEVPQNLSASRPQDRQFILSSKKLLLSDSGFYLCAWSFSDRVRNTIYFGEGSWLTVV.